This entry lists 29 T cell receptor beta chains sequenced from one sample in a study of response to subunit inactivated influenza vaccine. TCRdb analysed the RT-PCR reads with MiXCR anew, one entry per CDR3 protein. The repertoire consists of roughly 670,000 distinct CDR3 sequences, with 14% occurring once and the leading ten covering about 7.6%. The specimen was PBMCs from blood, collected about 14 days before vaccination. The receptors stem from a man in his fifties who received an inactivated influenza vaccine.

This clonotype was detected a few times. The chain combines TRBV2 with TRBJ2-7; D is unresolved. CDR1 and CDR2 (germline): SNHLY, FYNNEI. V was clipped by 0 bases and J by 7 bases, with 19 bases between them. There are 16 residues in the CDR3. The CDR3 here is CASSEALPGPTREQYF. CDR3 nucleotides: TGTGCCAGCAGTGAAGCGCTCCCCGGGCCGACAAGGGAGCAGTACTTC.

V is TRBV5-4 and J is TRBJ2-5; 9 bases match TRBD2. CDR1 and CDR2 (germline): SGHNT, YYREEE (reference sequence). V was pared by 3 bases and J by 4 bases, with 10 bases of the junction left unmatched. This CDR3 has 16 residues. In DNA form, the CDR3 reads TGTGCCAGCAGCTCCCCAAACGCGGGAGGGAGAGAGACCCAGTACTTC. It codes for CASSSPNAGGRETQYF.

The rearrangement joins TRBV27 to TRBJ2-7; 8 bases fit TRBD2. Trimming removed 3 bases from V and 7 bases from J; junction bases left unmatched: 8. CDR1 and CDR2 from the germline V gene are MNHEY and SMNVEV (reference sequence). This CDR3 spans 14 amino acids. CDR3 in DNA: TGTGCCAGCAGTTTCGGGACTAGAGGGGATGAGCAGTACTTC. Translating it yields CASSFGTRGDEQYF.

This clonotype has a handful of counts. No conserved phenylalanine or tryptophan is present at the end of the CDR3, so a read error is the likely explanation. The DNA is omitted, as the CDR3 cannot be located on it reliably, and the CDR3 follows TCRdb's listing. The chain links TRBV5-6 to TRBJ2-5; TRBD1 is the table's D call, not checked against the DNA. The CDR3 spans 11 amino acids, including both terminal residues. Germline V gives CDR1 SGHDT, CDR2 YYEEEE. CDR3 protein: CASSFGTGVTL.

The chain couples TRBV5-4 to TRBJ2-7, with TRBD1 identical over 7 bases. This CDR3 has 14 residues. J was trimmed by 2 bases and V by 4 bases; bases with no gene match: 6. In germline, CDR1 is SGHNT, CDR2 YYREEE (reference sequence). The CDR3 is CASSTGTAAYEQYF. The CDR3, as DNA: TGTGCCAGCAGCACCGGGACAGCGGCCTACGAGCAGTACTTC.

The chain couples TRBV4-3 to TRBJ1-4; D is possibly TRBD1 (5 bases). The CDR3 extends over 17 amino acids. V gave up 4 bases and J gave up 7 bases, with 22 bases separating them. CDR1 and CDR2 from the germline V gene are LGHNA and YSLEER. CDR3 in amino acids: CASSLEGFAERGEKLFF. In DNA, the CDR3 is TGCGCCAGCAGCCTGGAGGGTTTTGCGGAGAGGGGTGAAAAACTGTTTTTT.

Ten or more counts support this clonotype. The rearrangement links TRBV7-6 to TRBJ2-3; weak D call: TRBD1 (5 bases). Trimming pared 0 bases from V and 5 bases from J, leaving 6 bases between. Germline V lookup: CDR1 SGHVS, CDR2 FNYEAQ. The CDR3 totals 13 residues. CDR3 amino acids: CASSLAQGDTQYF. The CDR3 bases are TGTGCCAGCAGCTTAGCGCAGGGAGATACGCAGTATTTT.

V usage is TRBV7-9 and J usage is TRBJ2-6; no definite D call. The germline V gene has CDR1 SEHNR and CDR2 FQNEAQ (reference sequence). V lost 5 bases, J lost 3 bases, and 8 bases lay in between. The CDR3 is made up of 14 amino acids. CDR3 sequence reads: CASSVYSGANVLTF. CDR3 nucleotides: TGTGCCAGCAGCGTCTACAGTGGGGCCAACGTCCTGACTTTC.

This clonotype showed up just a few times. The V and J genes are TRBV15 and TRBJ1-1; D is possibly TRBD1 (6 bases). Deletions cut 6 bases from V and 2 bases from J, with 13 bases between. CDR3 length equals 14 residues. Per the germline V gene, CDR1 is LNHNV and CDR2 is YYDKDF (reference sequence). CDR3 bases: TGTGCCACCAGTCGCGGGACACCAAACACTGAAGCTTTCTTT. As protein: CATSRGTPNTEAFF. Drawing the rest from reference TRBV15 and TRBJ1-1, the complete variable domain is DAMVIQNPRYQVTQFGKPVTLSCSQTLNHNVMYWYQQKSSQAPKLLFHYYDKDFNNEADTPDNFQSRRPNTSFCFLDIRSPGLGDTAMYLCATSRGTPNTEAFFGQGTRLTVV.

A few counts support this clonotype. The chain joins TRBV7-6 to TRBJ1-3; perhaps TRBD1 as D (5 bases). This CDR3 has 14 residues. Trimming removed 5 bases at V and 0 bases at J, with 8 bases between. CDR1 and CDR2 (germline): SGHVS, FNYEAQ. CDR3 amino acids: CASSRDRSGNTIYF. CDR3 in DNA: TGTGCCAGCAGCAGGGACCGCTCTGGAAACACCATATATTTT.

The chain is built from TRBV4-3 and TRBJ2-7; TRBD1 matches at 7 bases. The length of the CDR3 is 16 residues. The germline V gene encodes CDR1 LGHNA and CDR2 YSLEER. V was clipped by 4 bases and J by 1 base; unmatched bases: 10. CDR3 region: CASSRGGQEPSYEQYF. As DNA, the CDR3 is TGCGCCAGCAGCCGAGGCGGACAGGAACCGTCCTACGAGCAGTACTTC.

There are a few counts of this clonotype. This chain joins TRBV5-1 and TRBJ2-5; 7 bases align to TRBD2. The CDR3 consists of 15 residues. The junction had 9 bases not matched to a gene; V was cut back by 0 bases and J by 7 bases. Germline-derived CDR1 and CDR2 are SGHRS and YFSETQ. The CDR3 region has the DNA TGCGCCAGCAGCTTGGCCGGTCTAGCGGAGGGGACCCAGTACTTC. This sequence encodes CASSLAGLAEGTQYF. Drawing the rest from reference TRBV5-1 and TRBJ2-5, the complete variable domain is KAGVTQTPRYLIKTRGQQVTLSCSPISGHRSVSWYQQTPGQGLQFLFEYFSETQRNKGNFPGRFSGRQFSNSRSEMNVSTLELGDSALYLCASSLAGLAEGTQYFGPGTRLLVL.

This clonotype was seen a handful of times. The DNA for the CDR3 is TGTGCCAGCAGCTTGACGGGGGAGGTGCAAGAGACCCAGTACTTC. The encoded protein is CASSLTGEVQETQYF. This sequence joins TRBV7-9 and TRBJ2-5; D perhaps matches TRBD2 (6 bases). CDR1 is SEHNR, CDR2 FQNEAQ, per germline (reference sequence). This CDR3 has 15 amino acids. With 3 bases removed from V and 2 bases from J, the gap between germline ends came to 13 bases.

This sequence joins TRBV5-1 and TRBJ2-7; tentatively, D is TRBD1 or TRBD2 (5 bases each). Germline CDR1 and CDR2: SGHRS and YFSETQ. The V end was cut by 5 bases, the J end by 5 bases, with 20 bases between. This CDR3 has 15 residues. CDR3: CASRWGSGRTDEQYF. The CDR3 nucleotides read TGCGCCAGCAGATGGGGGTCGGGCAGGACCGACGAGCAGTACTTC.

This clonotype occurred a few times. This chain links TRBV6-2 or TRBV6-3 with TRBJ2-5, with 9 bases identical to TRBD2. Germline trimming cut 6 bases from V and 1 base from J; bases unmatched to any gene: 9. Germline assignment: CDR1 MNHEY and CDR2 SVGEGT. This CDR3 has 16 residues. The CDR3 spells CASSPAAGGVQETQYF. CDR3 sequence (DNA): TGTGCCAGCAGCCCAGCCGCGGGAGGGGTCCAAGAGACCCAGTACTTC.

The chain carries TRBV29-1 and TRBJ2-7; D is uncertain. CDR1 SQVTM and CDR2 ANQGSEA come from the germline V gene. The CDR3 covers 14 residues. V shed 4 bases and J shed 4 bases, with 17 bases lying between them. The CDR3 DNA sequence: TGCAGCGTTGTGCTTACATTACGTGGTTACGAGCAGTACTTC. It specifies CSVVLTLRGYEQYF.

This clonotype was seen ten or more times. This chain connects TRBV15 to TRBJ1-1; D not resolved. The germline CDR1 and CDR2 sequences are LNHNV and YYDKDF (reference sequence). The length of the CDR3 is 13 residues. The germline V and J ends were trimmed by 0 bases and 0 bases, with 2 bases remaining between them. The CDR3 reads CATSRDLNTEAFF. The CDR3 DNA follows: TGTGCCACCAGCAGAGATCTGAACACTGAAGCTTTCTTT.

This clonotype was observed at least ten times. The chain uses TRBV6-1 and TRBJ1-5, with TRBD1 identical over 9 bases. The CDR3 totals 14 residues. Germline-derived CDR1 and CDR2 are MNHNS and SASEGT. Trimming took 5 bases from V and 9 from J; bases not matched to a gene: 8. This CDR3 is CASSPGTGSLPQHF. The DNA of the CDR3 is TGTGCCAGCAGTCCGGGGACAGGGAGTCTGCCCCAGCATTTT.

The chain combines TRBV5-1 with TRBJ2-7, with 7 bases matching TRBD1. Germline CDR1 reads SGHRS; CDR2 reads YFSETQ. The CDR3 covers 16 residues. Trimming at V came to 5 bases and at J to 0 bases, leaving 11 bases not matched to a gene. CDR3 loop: CASSIDGTAYSYEQYF. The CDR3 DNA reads TGCGCCAGCAGTATTGATGGGACAGCCTACTCCTACGAGCAGTACTTC. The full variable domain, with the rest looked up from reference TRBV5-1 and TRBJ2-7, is KAGVTQTPRYLIKTRGQQVTLSCSPISGHRSVSWYQQTPGQGLQFLFEYFSETQRNKGNFPGRFSGRQFSNSRSEMNVSTLELGDSALYLCASSIDGTAYSYEQYFGPGTRLTVT.

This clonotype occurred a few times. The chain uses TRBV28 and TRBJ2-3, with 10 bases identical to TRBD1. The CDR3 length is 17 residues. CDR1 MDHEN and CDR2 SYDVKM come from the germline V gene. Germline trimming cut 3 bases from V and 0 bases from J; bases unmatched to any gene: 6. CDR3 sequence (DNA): TGTGCCAGCAGTTTGGCGGGACAGGGGCCTAGCACAGATACGCAGTATTTT. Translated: CASSLAGQGPSTDTQYF.

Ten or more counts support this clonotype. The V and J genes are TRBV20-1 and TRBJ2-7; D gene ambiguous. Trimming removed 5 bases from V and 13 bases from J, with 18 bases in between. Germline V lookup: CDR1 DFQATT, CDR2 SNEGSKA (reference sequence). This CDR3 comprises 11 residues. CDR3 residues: CSALWGFYLYF. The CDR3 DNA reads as TGCAGTGCTCTATGGGGATTCTACCTATACTTC.

CDR3: CATSRDQGYGYTF. CDR3 bases: TGTGCCACCAGCAGAGATCAAGGCTATGGCTACACCTTC. V and J are TRBV15 and TRBJ1-2, with D hard to call. The CDR3 is 13 residues long. CDR1 and CDR2 (germline): LNHNV, YYDKDF (reference sequence). The germline V and J ends were trimmed by 0 bases and 4 bases, with 6 bases remaining between them.

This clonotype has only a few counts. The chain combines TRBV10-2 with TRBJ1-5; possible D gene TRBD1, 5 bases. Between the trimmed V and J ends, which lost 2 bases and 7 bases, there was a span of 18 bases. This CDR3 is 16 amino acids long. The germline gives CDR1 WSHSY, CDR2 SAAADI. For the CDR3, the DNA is TGCGCCAGCAGTGAGGGAATGTATGGGGGACGGCAGCCCCAGCATTTT. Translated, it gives CASSEGMYGGRQPQHF.

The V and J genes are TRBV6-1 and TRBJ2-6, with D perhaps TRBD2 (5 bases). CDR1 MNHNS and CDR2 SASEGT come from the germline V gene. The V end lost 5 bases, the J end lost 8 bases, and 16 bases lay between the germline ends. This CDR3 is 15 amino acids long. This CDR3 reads CASSPRPRGPNVLTF. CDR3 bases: TGTGCCAGCAGTCCCCGACCACGCGGGCCCAACGTCCTGACTTTC.

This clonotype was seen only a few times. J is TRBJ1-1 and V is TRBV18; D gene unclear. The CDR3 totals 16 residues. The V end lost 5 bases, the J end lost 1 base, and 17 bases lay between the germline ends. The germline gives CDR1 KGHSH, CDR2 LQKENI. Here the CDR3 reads CASSSRLGPTNTEAFF. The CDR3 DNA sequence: TGTGCCAGCTCATCACGCTTAGGACCGACGAACACTGAAGCTTTCTTT.

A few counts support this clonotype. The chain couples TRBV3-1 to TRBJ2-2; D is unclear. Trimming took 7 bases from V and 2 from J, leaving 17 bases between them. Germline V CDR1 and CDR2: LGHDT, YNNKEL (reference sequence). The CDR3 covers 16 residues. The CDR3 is CASNSLGERNTGELFF. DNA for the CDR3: TGTGCCAGCAACTCGTTGGGTGAGCGCAACACCGGGGAGCTGTTTTTT.

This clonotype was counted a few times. CDR3 protein: CASSDQYF. CDR3 in DNA: TGTGCCAGCAGCGACCAATATTTT. This chain links TRBV7-9 with TRBJ2-3; no clear D gene. Germline-derived CDR1 and CDR2 are SEHNR and FQNEAQ (reference sequence). Deletions cut 5 bases from V and 15 bases from J, with 6 bases between. The CDR3 has 8 residues.

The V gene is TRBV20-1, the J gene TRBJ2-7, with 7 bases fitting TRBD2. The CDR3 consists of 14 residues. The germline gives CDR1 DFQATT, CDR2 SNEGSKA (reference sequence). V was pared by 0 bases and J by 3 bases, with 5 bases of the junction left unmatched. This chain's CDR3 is CSAREAGVGYEQYF. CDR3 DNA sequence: TGCAGTGCTAGAGAGGCGGGAGTAGGCTACGAGCAGTACTTC.

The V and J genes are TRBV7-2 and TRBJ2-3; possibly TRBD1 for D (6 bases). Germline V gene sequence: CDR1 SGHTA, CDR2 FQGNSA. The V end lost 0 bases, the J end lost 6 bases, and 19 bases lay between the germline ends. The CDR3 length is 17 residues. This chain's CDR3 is CASSLARSPFGGDTQYF. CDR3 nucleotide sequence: TGTGCCAGCAGCTTAGCGCGGAGTCCCTTTGGGGGCGATACGCAGTATTTT.